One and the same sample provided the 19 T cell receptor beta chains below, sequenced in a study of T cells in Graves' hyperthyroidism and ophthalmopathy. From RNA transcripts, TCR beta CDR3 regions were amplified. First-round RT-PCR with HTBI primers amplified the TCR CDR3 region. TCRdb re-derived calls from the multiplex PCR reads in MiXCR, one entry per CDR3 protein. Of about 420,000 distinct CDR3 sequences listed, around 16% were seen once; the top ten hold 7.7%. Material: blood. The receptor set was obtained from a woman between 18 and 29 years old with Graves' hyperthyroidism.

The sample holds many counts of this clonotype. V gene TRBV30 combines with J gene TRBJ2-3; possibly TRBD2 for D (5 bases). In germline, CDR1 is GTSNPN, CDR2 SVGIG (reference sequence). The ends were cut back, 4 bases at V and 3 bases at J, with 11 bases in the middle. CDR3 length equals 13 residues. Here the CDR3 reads CAWNRGATDTQYF. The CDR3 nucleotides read TGTGCCTGGAACCGGGGAGCGACAGATACGCAGTATTTT.

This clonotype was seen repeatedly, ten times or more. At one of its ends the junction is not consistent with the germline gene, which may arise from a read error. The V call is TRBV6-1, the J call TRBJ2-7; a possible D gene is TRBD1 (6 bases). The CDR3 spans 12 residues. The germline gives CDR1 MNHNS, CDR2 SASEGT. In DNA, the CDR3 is TGTGCCAGCAGTCAGGGGACCTACGAACAGTACTTC. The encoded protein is CASSQGTYEQYF.

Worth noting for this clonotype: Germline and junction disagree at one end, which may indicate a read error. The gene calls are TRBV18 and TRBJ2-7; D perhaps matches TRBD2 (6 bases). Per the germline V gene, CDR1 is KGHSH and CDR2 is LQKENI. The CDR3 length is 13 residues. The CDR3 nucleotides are TGTGCCAGCTCACCGGGGGGTCTCTACGGGCAGTACTTC. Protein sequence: CASSPGGLYGQYF.

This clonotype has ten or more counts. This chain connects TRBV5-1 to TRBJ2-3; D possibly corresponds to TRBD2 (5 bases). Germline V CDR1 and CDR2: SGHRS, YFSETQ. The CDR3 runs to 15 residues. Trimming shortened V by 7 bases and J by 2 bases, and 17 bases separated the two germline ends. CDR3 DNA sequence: TGCGCCAGCGGTCCCACCGGACTTAACACAGATACGCAGTATTTT. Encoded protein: CASGPTGLNTDTQYF.

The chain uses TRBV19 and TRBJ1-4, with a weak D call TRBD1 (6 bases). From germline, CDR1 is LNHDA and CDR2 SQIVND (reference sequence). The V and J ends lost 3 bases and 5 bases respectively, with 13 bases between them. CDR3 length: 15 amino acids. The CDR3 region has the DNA TGTGCCAGTAGTATCCTGGCAGGGGTGAATGAAAAACTGTTTTTT. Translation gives CASSILAGVNEKLFF.

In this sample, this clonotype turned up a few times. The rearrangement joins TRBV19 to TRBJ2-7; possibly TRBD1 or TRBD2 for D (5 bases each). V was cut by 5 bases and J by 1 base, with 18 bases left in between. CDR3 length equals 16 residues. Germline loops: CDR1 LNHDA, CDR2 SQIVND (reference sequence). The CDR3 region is CASSALPGTGSYEQYF. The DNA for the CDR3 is TGTGCCAGTAGTGCATTGCCCGGGACGGGTTCCTACGAGCAGTACTTC.

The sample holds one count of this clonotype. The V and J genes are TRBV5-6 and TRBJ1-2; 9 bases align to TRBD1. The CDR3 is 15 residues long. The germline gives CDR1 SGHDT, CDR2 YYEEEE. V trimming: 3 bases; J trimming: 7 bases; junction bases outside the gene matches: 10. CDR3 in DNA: TGTGCCAGCAGCTACCCCCCGGGACAGGGAGGTGGCTACACCTTC. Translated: CASSYPPGQGGGYTF.

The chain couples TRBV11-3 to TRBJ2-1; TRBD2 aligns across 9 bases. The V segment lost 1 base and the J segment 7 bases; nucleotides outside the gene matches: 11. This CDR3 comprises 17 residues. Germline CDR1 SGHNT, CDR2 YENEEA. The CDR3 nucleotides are TGTGCCAGCAGCTTAGGTGGGATGGCGGGGGGGCCAAATGAGCAGTTCTTC. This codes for CASSLGGMAGGPNEQFF.

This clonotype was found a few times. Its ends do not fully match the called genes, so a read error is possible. The CDR3 protein is CASRAGQGASNYGHTF. The CDR3 nucleotides read TGTGCCAGCAGGGCGGGACAGGGGGCTTCCAACTATGGCCACACCTTC. This chain connects TRBV2 to TRBJ1-2; 12 bases align to TRBD1. The CDR3 consists of 16 residues. Germline CDR1 reads SNHLY; CDR2 reads FYNNEI.

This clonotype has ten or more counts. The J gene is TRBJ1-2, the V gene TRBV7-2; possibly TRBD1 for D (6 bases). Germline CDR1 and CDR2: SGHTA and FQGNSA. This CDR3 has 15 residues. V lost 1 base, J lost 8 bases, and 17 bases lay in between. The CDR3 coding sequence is TGTGCCAGCAGCTTAGATGGGAGGGGGGGCGTGGGCTACACCTTC. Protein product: CASSLDGRGGVGYTF.

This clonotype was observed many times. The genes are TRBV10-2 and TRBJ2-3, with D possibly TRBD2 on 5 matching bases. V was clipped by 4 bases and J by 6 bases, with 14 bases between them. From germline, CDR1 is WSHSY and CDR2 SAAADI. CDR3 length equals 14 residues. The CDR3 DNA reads TGCGCCAGCAGTGGAGAGGGTTTCACTGATACGCAGTATTTT. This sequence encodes CASSGEGFTDTQYF.

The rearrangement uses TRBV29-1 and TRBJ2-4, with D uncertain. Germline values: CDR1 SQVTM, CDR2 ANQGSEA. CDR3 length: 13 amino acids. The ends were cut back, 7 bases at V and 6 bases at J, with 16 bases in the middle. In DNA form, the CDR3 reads TGCAGCGCCCTATACGCGGCCCTAAACATTCAGTACTTC. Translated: CSALYAALNIQYF.

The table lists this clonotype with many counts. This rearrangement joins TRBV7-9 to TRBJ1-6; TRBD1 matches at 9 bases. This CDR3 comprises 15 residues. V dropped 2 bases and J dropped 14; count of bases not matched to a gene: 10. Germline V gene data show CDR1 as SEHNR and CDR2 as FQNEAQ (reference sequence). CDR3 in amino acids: CASSLRGQGLVTLHF. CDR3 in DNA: TGTGCCAGCAGCTTACGGGGACAGGGCCTTGTCACCCTCCACTTT.

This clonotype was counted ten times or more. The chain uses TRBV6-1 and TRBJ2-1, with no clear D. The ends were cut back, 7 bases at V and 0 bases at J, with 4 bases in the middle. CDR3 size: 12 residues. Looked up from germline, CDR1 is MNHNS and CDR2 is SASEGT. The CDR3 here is CASTSSYNEQFF. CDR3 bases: TGTGCCAGCACTAGCTCCTACAATGAGCAGTTCTTC.

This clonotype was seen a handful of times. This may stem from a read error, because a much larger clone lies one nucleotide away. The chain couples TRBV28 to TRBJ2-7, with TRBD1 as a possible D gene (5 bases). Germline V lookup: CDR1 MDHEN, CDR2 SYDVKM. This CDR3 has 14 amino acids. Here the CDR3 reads CAGSPTGRAYEQYF. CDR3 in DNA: TGTGCCGGCAGTCCCACAGGCAGGGCCTACGAGCAGTACTTC.

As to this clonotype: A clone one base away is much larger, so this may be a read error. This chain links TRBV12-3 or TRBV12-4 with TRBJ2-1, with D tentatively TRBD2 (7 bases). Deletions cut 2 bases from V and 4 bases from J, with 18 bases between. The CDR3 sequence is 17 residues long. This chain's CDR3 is CASSLRGGGLGYNEQFF. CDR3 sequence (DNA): TGTGCCAGCAGTTTAAGGGGGGGGGGCTTAGGGTACAATGAGCAGTTCTTC.

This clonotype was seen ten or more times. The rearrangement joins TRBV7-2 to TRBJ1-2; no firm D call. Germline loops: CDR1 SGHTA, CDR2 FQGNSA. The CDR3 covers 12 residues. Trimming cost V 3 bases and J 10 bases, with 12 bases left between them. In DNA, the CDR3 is TGTGCCAGCAGCTTGGCGAAACGACACTACACCTTC. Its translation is CASSLAKRHYTF.

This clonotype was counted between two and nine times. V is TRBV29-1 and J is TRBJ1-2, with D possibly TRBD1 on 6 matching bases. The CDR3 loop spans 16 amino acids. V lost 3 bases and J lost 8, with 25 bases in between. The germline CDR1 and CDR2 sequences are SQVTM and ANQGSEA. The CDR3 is CSVDFRPSTGELGYTF. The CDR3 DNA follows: TGCAGCGTTGATTTTCGCCCGTCGACAGGTGAATTAGGCTACACCTTC.

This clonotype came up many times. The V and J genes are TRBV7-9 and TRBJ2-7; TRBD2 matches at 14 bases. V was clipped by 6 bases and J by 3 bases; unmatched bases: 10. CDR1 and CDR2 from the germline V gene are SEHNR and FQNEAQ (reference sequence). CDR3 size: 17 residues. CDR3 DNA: TGTGCCAGCAGTTCCGGGACTAGCGGGAGAAGGGGCTACGAGCAGTACTTC. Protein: CASSSGTSGRRGYEQYF.